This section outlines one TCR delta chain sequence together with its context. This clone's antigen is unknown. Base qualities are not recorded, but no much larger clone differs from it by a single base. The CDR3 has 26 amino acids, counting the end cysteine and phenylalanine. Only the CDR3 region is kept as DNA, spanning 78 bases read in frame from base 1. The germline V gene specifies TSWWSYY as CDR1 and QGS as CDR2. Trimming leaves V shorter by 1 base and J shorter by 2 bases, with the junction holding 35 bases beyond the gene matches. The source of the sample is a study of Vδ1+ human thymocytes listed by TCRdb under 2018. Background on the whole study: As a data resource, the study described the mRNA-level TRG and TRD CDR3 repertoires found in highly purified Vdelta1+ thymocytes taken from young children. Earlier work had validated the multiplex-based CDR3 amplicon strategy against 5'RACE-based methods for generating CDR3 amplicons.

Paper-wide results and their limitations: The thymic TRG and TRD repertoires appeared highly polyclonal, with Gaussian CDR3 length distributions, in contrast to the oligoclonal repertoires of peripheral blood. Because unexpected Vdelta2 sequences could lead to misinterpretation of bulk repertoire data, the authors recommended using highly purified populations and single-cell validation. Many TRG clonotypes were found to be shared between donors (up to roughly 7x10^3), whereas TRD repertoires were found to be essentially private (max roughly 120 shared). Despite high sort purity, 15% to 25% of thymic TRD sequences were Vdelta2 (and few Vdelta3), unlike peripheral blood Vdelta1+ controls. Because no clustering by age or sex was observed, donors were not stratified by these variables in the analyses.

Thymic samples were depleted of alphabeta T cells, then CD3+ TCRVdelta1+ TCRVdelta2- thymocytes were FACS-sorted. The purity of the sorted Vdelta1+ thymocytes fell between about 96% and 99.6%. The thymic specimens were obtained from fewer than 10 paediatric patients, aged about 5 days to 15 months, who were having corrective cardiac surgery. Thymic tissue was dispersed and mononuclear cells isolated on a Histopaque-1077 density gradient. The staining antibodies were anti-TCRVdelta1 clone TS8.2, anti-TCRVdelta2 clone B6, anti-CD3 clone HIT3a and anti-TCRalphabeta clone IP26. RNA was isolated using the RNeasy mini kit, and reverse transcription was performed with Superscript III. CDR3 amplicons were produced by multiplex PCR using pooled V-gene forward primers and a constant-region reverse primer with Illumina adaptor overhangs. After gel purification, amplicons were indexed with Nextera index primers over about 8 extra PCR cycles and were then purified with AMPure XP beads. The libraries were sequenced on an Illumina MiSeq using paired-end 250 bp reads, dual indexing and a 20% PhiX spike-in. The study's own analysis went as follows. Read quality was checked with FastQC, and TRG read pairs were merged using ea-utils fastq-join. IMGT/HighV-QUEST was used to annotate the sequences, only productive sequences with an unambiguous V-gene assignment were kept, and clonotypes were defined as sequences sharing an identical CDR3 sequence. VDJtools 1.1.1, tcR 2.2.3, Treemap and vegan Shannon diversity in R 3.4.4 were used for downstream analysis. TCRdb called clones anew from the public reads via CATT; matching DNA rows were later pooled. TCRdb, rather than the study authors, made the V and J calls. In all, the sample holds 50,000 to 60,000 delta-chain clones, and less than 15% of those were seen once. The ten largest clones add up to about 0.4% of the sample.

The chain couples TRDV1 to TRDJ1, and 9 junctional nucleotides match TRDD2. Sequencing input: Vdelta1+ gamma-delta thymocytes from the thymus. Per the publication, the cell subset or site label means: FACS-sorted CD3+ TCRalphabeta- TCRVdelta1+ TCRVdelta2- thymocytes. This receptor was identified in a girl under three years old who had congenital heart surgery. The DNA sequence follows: TGTGCTCTTGGGGAACGGAGTTTCTTGGTCCCTTCCTACATCCCTTCTGGGGATAGGGGGACCGATAAACTCATCTTT. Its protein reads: CALGERSFLVPSYIPSGDRGTDKLIF.